These 24 T cell receptor beta chains were sequenced from one sample in a study of shared clonotypes between healthy human individuals. Data came from immunoSEQ multiplex PCR; TCRdb stores just in-frame clones and leaves some out. The table has approximately 640,000 clones, roughly 91% seen once. Source material: memory CD8+ T cells from PBMCs. Noted subset: CD45RO+ cells pooled with CCR7-negative TemRA cells. Source of these receptors: a man younger than 35 in good health. Some clones in this sample may be carry-over from other donors' samples.

The rearrangement uses TRBV13 and TRBJ2-7; 7 nucleotides agree with TRBD2. The junction had 9 bases not matched to a gene; V was cut back by 4 bases and J by 0 bases. Germline lookup yields CDR1 PRHDT and CDR2 FYEKMQ (reference sequence). The CDR3 length is 16 residues. Here the CDR3 reads CASSSIGTTLSYEQYF. The CDR3 DNA reads as TGTGCCAGCAGCTCCATCGGGACTACCCTCTCCTACGAGCAGTACTTC.

The rearrangement joins TRBV7-9 to TRBJ1-3; 7 bases map to TRBD1. This CDR3 spans 16 amino acids. Germline assignment: CDR1 SEHNR and CDR2 FQNEAQ (reference sequence). V lost 3 bases and J lost 0; bases outside the gene matches: 5. The DNA of the CDR3 is TGTGCCAGCAGCTTCCCAGACAGGGACTCTGGAAACACCATATATTTT. Its translation: CASSFPDRDSGNTIYF.

The V gene is TRBV27, the J gene TRBJ2-1; 7 bases are shared with TRBD2. The CDR3 runs 14 residues. The ends lost 5 bases at V and 3 bases at J; junction bases unmatched: 4. Germline V gene data show CDR1 as MNHEY and CDR2 as SMNVEV (reference sequence). In DNA, the CDR3 is TGTGCCAGCAGTCCTAGCGGTCGCTACAATGAGCAGTTCTTC. It encodes CASSPSGRYNEQFF.

The chain uses TRBV9 and TRBJ2-2; 9 nucleotides align to TRBD2. V shed 0 bases, J shed 3 bases, and the junction held 3 bases outside the gene matches. The CDR3 spans 16 residues. The germline CDR1 and CDR2 sequences are SGDLS and YYNGEE. Here the CDR3 reads CASSVGGGVDTGELFF. The DNA of the CDR3 is TGTGCCAGCAGCGTAGGCGGGGGGGTGGACACCGGGGAGCTGTTTTTT.

A few counts support this clone. The CDR3 reads CAISPRDGDQPQHF. The CDR3 DNA is TGTGCCATCAGTCCGAGGGATGGGGATCAGCCCCAGCATTTT. The rearrangement joins TRBV10-3 to TRBJ1-5, with D unclear. Germline-derived CDR1 and CDR2 are ENHRY and SYGVKD. V shed 5 bases and J shed 5 bases, with 13 bases lying between them. The CDR3 is 14 amino acids.

The chain couples TRBV5-4 to TRBJ2-1, with D unresolved. From germline, CDR1 is SGHNT and CDR2 YYREEE (reference sequence). V was pared by 3 bases and J by 8 bases, with 15 bases between. CDR3 length equals 14 residues. CDR3 residues: CASSSPRLGDEQFF. The CDR3 region has the DNA TGTGCCAGCAGCTCGCCTAGACTTGGGGATGAGCAGTTCTTC. The variable domain in full, with the rest retrieved from reference TRBV5-4 and TRBJ2-1, is ETGVTQSPTHLIKTRGQQVTLRCSSQSGHNTVSWYQQALGQGPQFIFQYYREEENGRGNFPPRFSGLQFPNYSSELNVNALELDDSALYLCASSSPRLGDEQFFGPGTRLTVL.

The J gene is TRBJ2-1, the V gene TRBV7-9, with 13 bases fitting TRBD2. V shed 6 bases and J 6 bases; nucleotides not matched to a gene: 5. The CDR3 length is 15 residues. Looked up from germline, CDR1 is SEHNR and CDR2 is FQNEAQ (reference sequence). CDR3 amino acids: CASRWGLAGFNEQFF. The DNA of the CDR3 is TGTGCCAGCAGGTGGGGACTAGCGGGATTCAATGAGCAGTTCTTC.

The gene calls are TRBV27 and TRBJ2-7, with 13 bases lining up with TRBD2. Germline CDR1 reads MNHEY; CDR2 reads SMNVEV (reference sequence). The trim removed 4 bases at V and 4 bases at J, leaving 10 bases unmatched. CDR3 length: 17 amino acids. The chain's CDR3 is CASSSSIRTSGSYEQYF. CDR3 in DNA: TGTGCCAGCAGTTCCTCGATACGGACTAGCGGGAGTTACGAGCAGTACTTC.

CDR3 nucleotide sequence: TGTGCCAGCAGTGCGATGGGCAGGGCGGGCATTCAGTACTTC. Residues: CASSAMGRAGIQYF. The V and J genes are TRBV25-1 and TRBJ2-4; D possibly uses TRBD1 or TRBD2 (5 bases each). The CDR3 is 14 residues long. Germline V CDR1 and CDR2: MGHDK, SYGVNS. V was cut by 4 bases and J by 9 bases, with 16 bases left in between.

The genes are TRBV7-9 and TRBJ2-2; the D gene could be TRBD1 or TRBD2 (6 bases each). There are 14 residues in the CDR3. Germline assignment: CDR1 SEHNR and CDR2 FQNEAQ (reference sequence). The germline V and J ends were trimmed by 8 bases and 7 bases, with 17 bases remaining between them. The CDR3 loop reads CASGGTRSGGELFF. The CDR3 region has the DNA TGTGCCAGCGGCGGGACACGGAGTGGCGGGGAGCTGTTTTTT.

The genes are TRBV6-1 and TRBJ2-7; no clear D gene. Germline CDR1 is MNHNS and CDR2 is SASEGT. This CDR3 comprises 13 residues. With 4 bases removed from V and 2 bases from J, the gap between germline ends came to 9 bases. CDR3 protein: CASSVAPPYEQYF. In DNA, the CDR3 is TGTGCCAGCAGTGTTGCCCCACCCTACGAGCAGTACTTC.

This clone came up many times. This chain connects TRBV9 to TRBJ1-6; D is unclear. V was trimmed by 4 bases and J by 7 bases, leaving 12 bases between them. This CDR3 region has 14 residues. The germline CDR1 and CDR2 sequences are SGDLS and YYNGEE. The CDR3 here is CASSPTFGNSPLHF. The DNA for the CDR3 is TGTGCCAGCAGCCCCACGTTCGGGAATTCACCCCTCCACTTT.

There are a few counts of this clone. This rearrangement joins TRBV27 to TRBJ2-1, with a tentative D call TRBD2 (6 bases). The CDR3 is 14 residues long. Germline V gene data show CDR1 as MNHEY and CDR2 as SMNVEV (reference sequence). Trimming left V 4 bases short and J 6 bases short, with 13 bases between. Here the CDR3 DNA reads TGTGCCAGCAGTTCGATTTGGACTACCAATGAGCAGTTCTTC. Its translation is CASSSIWTTNEQFF.

This sequence joins TRBV11-3 and TRBJ2-2, with TRBD1 identical over 9 bases. The CDR3 totals 16 residues. Germline CDR1 is SGHNT and CDR2 is YENEEA. V dropped 5 bases and J dropped 2; count of bases not matched to a gene: 6. The DNA of the CDR3 is TGTGCCAGCAGCCAGGGACAGGGCCTAAACACCGGGGAGCTGTTTTTT. It codes for CASSQGQGLNTGELFF.

The rearrangement joins TRBV5-1 to TRBJ2-7, with 9 bases lining up with TRBD2. V shed 3 bases, J shed 4 bases, and the junction held 5 bases outside the gene matches. The CDR3 consists of 14 residues. Per germline, CDR1 SGHRS and CDR2 YFSETQ. CDR3 loop: CASSSYSGSYEQYF. The CDR3, as DNA: TGCGCCAGCAGCTCATATAGCGGGAGTTACGAGCAGTACTTC. The full variable domain, with the rest looked up from reference TRBV5-1 and TRBJ2-7, is KAGVTQTPRYLIKTRGQQVTLSCSPISGHRSVSWYQQTPGQGLQFLFEYFSETQRNKGNFPGRFSGRQFSNSRSEMNVSTLELGDSALYLCASSSYSGSYEQYFGPGTRLTVT.

The rearrangement links TRBV7-3 to TRBJ2-2, with TRBD2 matching 9 bases. Germline V gene sequence: CDR1 SGHTA, CDR2 FQGTGA. The CDR3 totals 16 residues. Germline trimming cut 2 bases from V and 7 bases from J; bases unmatched to any gene: 8. CDR3 bases: TGTGCCAGCAGCTTATTGGGCGGGAGGGCCCACGGGGAGCTGTTTTTT. Protein product: CASSLLGGRAHGELFF.

The CDR3 DNA reads as TGTGCCAGCAGTCCCCGGGACGGCCTTGCGGCGACCCAGTACTTC. This encodes CASSPRDGLAATQYF. V and J are TRBV27 and TRBJ2-5; D may correspond to TRBD1 or TRBD2 (5 bases each). Germline V gene lookup returns CDR1 MNHEY and CDR2 SMNVEV (reference sequence). V was trimmed by 5 bases and J by 7 bases, leaving 20 bases between them. The CDR3 loop spans 15 amino acids.

V gene TRBV19 combines with J gene TRBJ2-7, with TRBD1 matching over 8 bases. The CDR3 spans 13 residues. Germline lookup yields CDR1 LNHDA and CDR2 SQIVND (reference sequence). The J segment lost 12 bases and the V segment lost 3 bases, leaving 10 bases of the junction unmatched. The CDR3 sequence: CASSMGAGGEAYF. CDR3 in DNA: TGTGCCAGTAGTATGGGCGCAGGGGGCGAAGCGTACTTC.

CDR3 in DNA: TGTGCCAGTACCGAACAGGGTACTAGGGCTAACTATGGCTACACCTTC. This gives the protein CASTEQGTRANYGYTF. The chain links TRBV19 to TRBJ1-2; D is possibly TRBD1 (6 bases). The CDR3 loop spans 16 amino acids. V dropped 7 bases and J dropped 0 bases, with 18 bases sitting between them. Per the germline V gene, CDR1 is LNHDA and CDR2 is SQIVND (reference sequence).

This chain joins TRBV9 and TRBJ2-1; no clear D gene. The germline V gene encodes CDR1 SGDLS and CDR2 YYNGEE. CDR3 size: 17 residues. Trimming stripped 4 bases from V and 0 bases from J, with 17 bases between. This chain's CDR3 is CASSPRLDPDSYNEQFF. In DNA, the CDR3 is TGTGCCAGCAGCCCCCGGTTGGACCCTGACTCCTACAATGAGCAGTTCTTC.

This clone was recorded a few times. The rearrangement joins TRBV7-9 to TRBJ1-1; TRBD1 agrees at 11 bases. This CDR3 has 16 residues. Trimming took 8 bases from V and 5 from J; bases not matched to a gene: 13. CDR1 and CDR2 from the germline V gene are SEHNR and FQNEAQ (reference sequence). DNA for the CDR3: TGTGCCAGCGCTTTCCCGGACAGGGGGCGTCGAACTGAAGCTTTCTTT. Amino acids: CASAFPDRGRRTEAFF.

This clone was recorded once. The chain carries TRBV15 and TRBJ2-5; D is possibly TRBD1 (6 bases). V lost 5 bases and J 1 base, leaving 11 bases between the germline ends. The CDR3 is made up of 14 amino acids. From germline, CDR1 is LNHNV and CDR2 YYDKDF (reference sequence). The CDR3 protein is CATSPTGTQETQYF. CDR3 bases: TGTGCCACCAGCCCAACAGGGACCCAAGAGACCCAGTACTTC. The entire variable domain, with the rest obtained from reference TRBV15 and TRBJ2-5, is as follows: DAMVIQNPRYQVTQFGKPVTLSCSQTLNHNVMYWYQQKSSQAPKLLFHYYDKDFNNEADTPDNFQSRRPNTSFCFLDIRSPGLGDTAMYLCATSPTGTQETQYFGPGTRLLVL.

As regards this clone: Other DNA sequences in the same sample also yield this CDR3. The chain links TRBV11-2 to TRBJ1-2, with no clear D. CDR3 length: 15 residues. V was pared by 1 base and J by 0 bases, with 9 bases between. CDR1 is SGHAT, CDR2 FQNNGV, per germline. The CDR3 protein is CASSLVAGANYGYTF. CDR3 nucleotides: TGTGCCAGCAGCTTAGTGGCGGGTGCTAACTATGGCTACACCTTC.

The chain joins TRBV28 to TRBJ2-7; no clear D. In germline, CDR1 is MDHEN, CDR2 SYDVKM. This CDR3 spans 16 amino acids. V lost 5 bases and J 2 bases, leaving 19 bases between the germline ends. Written as DNA, the CDR3 is TGTGCCAGCAGTATTAAGTGGGCCGAGAAAGCCTACGAGCAGTACTTC. Its protein product is CASSIKWAEKAYEQYF.